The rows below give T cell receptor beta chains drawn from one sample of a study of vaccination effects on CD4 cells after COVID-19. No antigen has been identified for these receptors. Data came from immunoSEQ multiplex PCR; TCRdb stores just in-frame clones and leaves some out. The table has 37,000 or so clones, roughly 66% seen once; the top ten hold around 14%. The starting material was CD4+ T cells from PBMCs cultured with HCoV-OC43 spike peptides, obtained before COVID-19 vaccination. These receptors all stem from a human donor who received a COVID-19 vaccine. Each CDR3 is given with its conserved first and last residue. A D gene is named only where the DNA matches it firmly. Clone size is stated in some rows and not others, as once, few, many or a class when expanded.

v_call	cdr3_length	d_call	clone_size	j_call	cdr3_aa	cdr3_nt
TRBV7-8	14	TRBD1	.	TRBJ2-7	CASSQGQGLYEQYF	TGTGCCAGCAGCCAGGGACAGGGACTCTACGAGCAGTACTTC
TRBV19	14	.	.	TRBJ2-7	CASSPGTNSYEQYF	TGTGCCAGTAGTCCAGGGACCAACTCCTACGAGCAGTACTTC
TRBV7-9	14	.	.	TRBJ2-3	CASSPVGGPDTQYF	TGTGCCAGCAGCCCGGTGGGGGGCCCAGATACGCAGTATTTT
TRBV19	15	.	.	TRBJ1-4	CASSISGHTYEKLFF	TGTGCCAGTAGTATAAGCGGACATACTTATGAAAAACTGTTTTTT
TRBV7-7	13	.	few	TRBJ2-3	CASSLGSPDTQYF	TGTGCCAGCAGCTTAGGATCCCCAGATACGCAGTATTTT
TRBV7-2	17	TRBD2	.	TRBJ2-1	CASSPPVGALAGGEQFF	TGTGCCAGCAGCCCGCCGGTGGGGGCGCTAGCGGGAGGGGAGCAGTTCTTC
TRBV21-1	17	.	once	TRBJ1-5	CASSKVGRGKFDQPQHF	TGTGCCAGCAGCAAAGTTGGGAGGGGGAAGTTTGATCAGCCCCAGCATTTT
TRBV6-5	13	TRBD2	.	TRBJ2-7	CASSMLAGEKQYF	TGTGCCAGCAGTATGCTAGCGGGAGAGAAGCAGTACTTC
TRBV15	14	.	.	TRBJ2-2	CATSRQGYTGELFF	TGTGCCACCAGCAGACAGGGGTATACCGGGGAGCTGTTTTTT
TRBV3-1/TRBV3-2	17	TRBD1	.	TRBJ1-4	CASSDGQGGILNEKLFF	TGTGCCAGCAGCGATGGACAGGGGGGGATTCTTAATGAAAAACTGTTTTTT
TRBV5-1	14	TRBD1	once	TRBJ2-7	CASSPGQASYEQYF	TGCGCCAGCAGCCCCGGACAGGCGTCCTACGAGCAGTACTTC
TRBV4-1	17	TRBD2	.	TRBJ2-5	CASSQARLAGGRETQYF	TGCGCCAGCAGCCAAGCCCGCCTAGCGGGGGGGAGAGAGACCCAGTACTTC
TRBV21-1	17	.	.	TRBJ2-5	CAGRDRREIPDEETQYF	TGTGCCGGCAGGGACAGACGGGAGATACCCGATGAAGAGACCCAGTACTTC
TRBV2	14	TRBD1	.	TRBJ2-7	CASKADRGLREQYF	TGTGCCAGCAAAGCAGACAGGGGGTTGAGGGAGCAGTACTTC
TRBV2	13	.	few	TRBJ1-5	CASKVQANQPQHF	TGTGCCAGCAAGGTACAGGCCAATCAGCCCCAGCATTTT
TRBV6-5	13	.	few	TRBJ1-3	CASTQSSGNTIYF	TGTGCCAGCACTCAAAGCTCTGGAAACACCATATATTTT
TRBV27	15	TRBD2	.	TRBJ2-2	CASSRLAGGTGELFF	TGTGCCAGCAGTCGACTAGCGGGGGGTACCGGGGAGCTGTTTTTT
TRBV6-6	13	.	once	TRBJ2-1	CASMHSQGTEQFF	TGTGCCAGCATGCACTCCCAGGGCACTGAGCAGTTCTTC
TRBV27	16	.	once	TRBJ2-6	CASSPSWSGGANVLTF	TGTGCCAGCAGCCCCTCCTGGTCTGGTGGGGCCAACGTCCTGACTTTC
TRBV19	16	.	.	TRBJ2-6	CATSFVSTPGANVLTF	TGTGCCACCTCATTTGTGTCGACCCCTGGGGCCAACGTCCTGACTTTC
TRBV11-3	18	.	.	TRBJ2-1	CASSLDQSGSSSYNEQFF	TGTGCCAGCAGCTTAGATCAATCAGGGTCTTCCTCCTACAATGAGCAGTTCTTC
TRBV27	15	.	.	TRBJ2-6	CASSFESSGANVLTF	TGTGCCAGCAGTTTCGAGAGCTCTGGGGCCAACGTCCTGACTTTC
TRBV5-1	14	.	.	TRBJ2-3	CASSQDSSTDTQYF	TGCGCCAGCAGCCAGGACTCTAGCACAGATACGCAGTATTTT
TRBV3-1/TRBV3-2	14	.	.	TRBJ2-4	CASSQDRARNIQYF	TGTGCCAGCAGCCAAGATAGGGCTCGAAACATTCAGTACTTC
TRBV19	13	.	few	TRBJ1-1	CASSRTTNTEAFF	TGTGCCAGTAGCCGGACTACGAACACTGAAGCTTTCTTT
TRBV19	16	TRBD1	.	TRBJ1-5	CASSHRGDRGNQPQHF	TGTGCCAGTAGCCACCGAGGGGACAGGGGCAATCAGCCCCAGCATTTT
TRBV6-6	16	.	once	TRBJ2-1	CASSYPTGGSYNEQFF	TGTGCCAGCAGTTACCCCACCGGGGGATCCTACAATGAGCAGTTCTTC
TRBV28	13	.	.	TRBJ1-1	CASSAGEGTEAFF	TGTGCCAGCAGTGCAGGGGAGGGGACTGAAGCTTTCTTT
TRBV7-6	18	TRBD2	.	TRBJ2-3	CASSLGLAGARNTDTQYF	TGTGCCAGCAGCCTCGGACTAGCGGGGGCACGTAACACAGATACGCAGTATTTT
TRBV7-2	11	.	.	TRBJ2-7	CASSLSDPQYF	TGTGCCAGCAGCTTATCGGACCCTCAGTACTTC